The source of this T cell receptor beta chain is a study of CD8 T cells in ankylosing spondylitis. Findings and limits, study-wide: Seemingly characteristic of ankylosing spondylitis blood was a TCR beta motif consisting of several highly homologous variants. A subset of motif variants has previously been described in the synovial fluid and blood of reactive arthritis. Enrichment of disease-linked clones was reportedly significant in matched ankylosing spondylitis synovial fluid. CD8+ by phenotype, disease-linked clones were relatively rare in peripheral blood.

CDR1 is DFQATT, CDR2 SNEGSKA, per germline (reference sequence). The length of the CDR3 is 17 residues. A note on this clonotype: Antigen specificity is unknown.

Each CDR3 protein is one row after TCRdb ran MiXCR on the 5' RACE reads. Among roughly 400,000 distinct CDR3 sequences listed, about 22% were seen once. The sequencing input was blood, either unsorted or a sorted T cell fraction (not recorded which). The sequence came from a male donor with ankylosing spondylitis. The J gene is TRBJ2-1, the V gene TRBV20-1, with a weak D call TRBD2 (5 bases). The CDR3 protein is CATSAGLTIGSYNEQFF. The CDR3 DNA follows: TGCGCAACTAGTGCCGGCTTGACAATAGGCTCCTACAATGAGCAGTTCTTC.